Presented here are 3 T cell receptor beta chains from one specimen sequenced in a study of T cell repertoires in cytomegalovirus infection. One entry per CDR3 protein results from TCRdb running MiXCR on the reads. The repertoire holds about 320,000 distinct CDR3 sequences, approximately 9.5% seen once, with around 4.1% in the top ten. The sample taken for sequencing was PBMCs. Receptors were obtained from a human donor in good health (CMV status not recorded). Some clones in this sample may be carry-over from other donors' samples.

The genes are TRBV4-2 and TRBJ2-5; 8 bases are shared with TRBD2. The CDR3 is made up of 15 amino acids. Germline-derived CDR1 and CDR2 are LGHNA and YNFKEQ. Trimming at V came to 1 base and at J to 1 base, leaving 2 bases not matched to a gene. The CDR3 spells CASSQARGAQETQYF. In DNA, the CDR3 is TGTGCCAGCAGCCAAGCGCGGGGGGCCCAAGAGACCCAGTACTTC.

The rearrangement links TRBV19 to TRBJ2-7, with 10 positions matching TRBD2. The CDR3 runs 15 residues. Germline loops: CDR1 LNHDA, CDR2 SQIVND (reference sequence). V was clipped by 7 bases and J by 7 bases; unmatched bases: 13. The CDR3 nucleotides are TGTGCCAGTACCTCCGGGACTAGCGACGAAGGGGAGCAGTACTTC. Translating it yields CASTSGTSDEGEQYF.

To note about this clonotype: An end of the junction does not agree with germline; a read error may underlie this. This chain joins TRBV27 and TRBJ1-5, with 7 bases lining up with TRBD1. This CDR3 has 13 amino acids. Germline lookup yields CDR1 MNHEY and CDR2 SMNVEV (reference sequence). CDR3 region: CASSSDRDQPQRF. CDR3 bases: TGTGCCAGCAGTTCCGACAGGGATCAGCCCCAGCGTTTT.